These 19 T cell receptor beta chains originate from one sample sequenced in a study of post-analysis software for immune sequencing data. Their specific antigens are unknown. Overall study results and limits: Included in a set of about 5 TRBV segments more frequent in patients than controls were TRBV5-6, TRBV5-1 and TRBV20-1.

Sequencing libraries made from TCR beta cDNA carried unique molecular identifiers. One entry per CDR3 protein results from TCRdb running MiXCR on the PCR reads. The sample carries 820,000 or so distinct CDR3 sequences, around 50% recorded once. The sequenced sample was blood. Receptors were obtained from a girl between 10 and 17 years old with multiple sclerosis.

The chain joins TRBV5-5 to TRBJ1-6, with D possibly being TRBD1 (5 bases). V was pared by 3 bases and J by 10 bases, with 14 bases between. CDR3 size: 14 residues. Germline-derived CDR1 and CDR2 are SGHKS and YYEKEE (reference sequence). Here the CDR3 reads CASSSHRWDSPLHF. CDR3 bases: TGTGCCAGCAGCTCCCACCGTTGGGACTCACCCCTCCACTTT.

The chain links TRBV7-3 to TRBJ2-7; 7 bases agree with TRBD1. The DNA end is a closer match to TRBJ2-5, so the J assignment may be wrong. CDR3 size: 13 residues. Germline CDR1 and CDR2: SGHTA and FQGTGA. CDR3 amino acids: CASSVTGFETQYF. The CDR3 region has the DNA TGTGCCAGCAGCGTGACAGGGTTCGAGACCCAGTACTTC.

The DNA of the CDR3 is TGCAGTGCTAGAGATTCACCCTCCGGGACAGGGGGCTACGAGCAGTACTTC. This translates into CSARDSPSGTGGYEQYF. This chain joins TRBV20-1 and TRBJ2-7; 11 bases fit TRBD1. J gave up 3 bases and V 0 bases, and 10 bases lay outside the gene matches. The CDR3 runs 17 residues. Germline assignment: CDR1 DFQATT and CDR2 SNEGSKA (reference sequence).

V gene TRBV29-1 combines with J gene TRBJ2-3, with D tentatively TRBD2 (6 bases). Trimming shortened V by 4 bases and J by 6 bases, and 14 bases separated the two germline ends. From germline, CDR1 is SQVTM and CDR2 ANQGSEA. CDR3 length: 13 residues. In DNA, the CDR3 is TGCAGCGTTGTATGGAGGGTGGGGGATACGCAGTATTTT. As protein: CSVVWRVGDTQYF.

The V and J genes are TRBV6-5 and TRBJ2-7, with 9 bases aligning to TRBD1. This CDR3 spans 16 amino acids. The V and J ends lost 2 bases and 6 bases, in that order; junction bases with no gene match: 11. CDR1 and CDR2 (germline): MNHEY, SVGAGI. CDR3 residues: CASSYDSGTGKAEQYF. CDR3 DNA sequence: TGTGCCAGCAGTTACGATTCGGGGACAGGGAAGGCCGAGCAGTACTTC.

The chain couples TRBV5-1 to TRBJ2-5; TRBD2 matches at 9 bases. After removal of 3 bases from V and 1 base from J, the junction contained 7 bases not matched to a gene. There are 16 residues in the CDR3. Germline CDR1 reads SGHRS; CDR2 reads YFSETQ. The CDR3: CASSSFKTSGQETQYF. The CDR3 bases are TGCGCCAGCAGCTCGTTCAAGACTAGCGGCCAAGAGACCCAGTACTTC.

The rearrangement links TRBV19 to TRBJ2-7, with 7 bases that match TRBD2. The V and J ends lost 7 bases and 4 bases, in that order; junction bases with no gene match: 13. Germline V CDR1 and CDR2: LNHDA, SQIVND (reference sequence). This CDR3 contains 15 residues. CDR3 protein: CASTQPGTNPYEQYF. DNA for the CDR3: TGTGCCAGTACCCAGCCAGGGACTAATCCTTACGAGCAGTACTTC.

This clonotype turned up a few times. V usage is TRBV7-2 and J usage is TRBJ2-3; D is unclear. Trimming removed 8 bases from V and 1 base from J, with 16 bases in between. Germline V gene lookup returns CDR1 SGHTA and CDR2 FQGNSA. This CDR3 comprises 15 residues. Written as DNA, the CDR3 is TGTGCCAGCCGCCGGGTTACCCTAGGCACAGATACGCAGTATTTT. Translating gives CASRRVTLGTDTQYF.

The chain has TRBV5-1 and TRBJ2-7; TRBD1 matches 12 bases. Unmatched junction bases numbered 4, after V lost 3 bases and J lost 3 bases. The CDR3 covers 15 residues. The germline gives CDR1 SGHRS, CDR2 YFSETQ. DNA of the CDR3: TGCGCCAGCAGCTCCCGGGACAGGGGGCACTACGAGCAGTACTTC. This sequence encodes CASSSRDRGHYEQYF.

The chain couples TRBV9 to TRBJ1-1; maybe TRBD1 (6 bases). V dropped 3 bases and J dropped 3 bases, with 21 bases sitting between them. Germline CDR1 and CDR2: SGDLS and YYNGEE. The CDR3 extends over 17 amino acids. CDR3 sequence (DNA): TGTGCCAGCAGCGCCGGGACACGGCGACCTCCCTACACTGAAGCTTTCTTT. It specifies CASSAGTRRPPYTEAFF. The entire variable domain, with the rest obtained from reference TRBV9 and TRBJ1-1, is as follows: DSGVTQTPKHLITATGQRVTLRCSPRSGDLSVYWYQQSLDQGLQFLIQYYNGEERAKGNILERFSAQQFPDLHSELNLSSLELGDSALYFCASSAGTRRPPYTEAFFGQGTRLTVV.

This clonotype appeared a single time. CDR3 in amino acids: CATSRGGTGEAFF. As DNA, the CDR3 is TGTGCCACCAGCAGAGGCGGGACAGGGGAAGCTTTCTTT. The chain uses TRBV15 and TRBJ1-1, with TRBD1 matching over 9 bases. This CDR3 has 13 residues. J lost 8 bases, V lost 1 base, and 2 bases had no gene match. Germline V CDR1 and CDR2: LNHNV, YYDKDF (reference sequence).

The V call is TRBV14, the J call TRBJ2-6; perhaps D is TRBD1 or TRBD2 (5 bases each). The germline V gene encodes CDR1 SGHDN and CDR2 FVKESK. CDR3 size: 18 residues. Deletions cut 0 bases from V and 4 bases from J, with 16 bases between. The CDR3 spells CASSQEVVIGTGANVLTF. DNA of the CDR3: TGTGCCAGCAGCCAAGAGGTAGTTATAGGGACCGGGGCCAACGTCCTGACTTTC. Combining the CDR3 with reference TRBV14 and TRBJ2-6 gives the whole variable domain EAGVTQFPSHSVIEKGQTVTLRCDPISGHDNLYWYRRVMGKEIKFLLHFVKESKQDESGMPNNRFLAERTGGTYSTLKVQPAELEDSGVYFCASSQEVVIGTGANVLTFGAGSRLTVL.

CDR3 loop: CASSHLGQGDSEQYF. DNA of the CDR3: TGTGCCAGCAGCCACCTGGGACAGGGAGACTCCGAGCAGTACTTC. The rearrangement joins TRBV12-3 or TRBV12-4 to TRBJ2-7; 9 bases are shared with TRBD1. Losses at the gene ends were 6 bases for V and 6 bases for J; bases not matched to a gene: 12. This CDR3 spans 15 amino acids.

This clonotype was counted between two and nine times. J is TRBJ2-3 and V is TRBV6-7, with no clear D. TRBV6-7 is known as an ORF, though its function is uncertain. Between the trimmed V and J ends, which lost 6 bases and 7 bases, there was a span of 14 bases. CDR3 length: 13 amino acids. Here the CDR3 DNA reads TGTGCCAGCAGGAGACCCCCCACGAATACGCAGTATTTT. It is translated as CASRRPPTNTQYF.

The rearrangement uses TRBV6-5 and TRBJ2-7; 7 bases line up with TRBD1. V was clipped by 2 bases and J by 10 bases; unmatched bases: 11. The germline V gene has CDR1 MNHEY and CDR2 SVGAGI. The CDR3 has 14 amino acids. The CDR3 region has the DNA TGTGCCAGCAGTTACACAGGGGTCCCCCAACCCCAGTACTTC. Amino acids: CASSYTGVPQPQYF.

V gene TRBV10-3 combines with J gene TRBJ2-4; D gene unclear. The tail of the sequence fits TRBJ2-7 better, so the J call may be wrong. This CDR3 has 13 residues. The V gene's germline CDR1 is ENHRY and CDR2 SYGVKD. CDR3 coding DNA: TGTGCCATCAGTGAGGTAGCCAGCCCCGAGCAGTACTTC. Its protein is CAISEVASPEQYF.

This clonotype was picked up a small number of times. The rearrangement links TRBV7-8 to TRBJ2-7; 10 bases align to TRBD1. Looked up from germline, CDR1 is SGHVS and CDR2 is FQNEAQ. This CDR3 contains 15 residues. Trimming took 7 bases from V and 3 from J; bases not matched to a gene: 9. CDR3 nucleotide sequence: TGTGCCAGCACCAACGACAGGGGGCCGGGCTACGAGCAGTACTTC. It is translated as CASTNDRGPGYEQYF. Complete variable domain (other parts from reference TRBV7-8 and TRBJ2-7): GAGVSQSPRYKVAKRGQDVALRCDPISGHVSLFWYQQALGQGPEFLTYFQNEAQLDKSGLPSDRFFAERPEGSVSTLKIQRTQQEDSAVYLCASTNDRGPGYEQYFGPGTRLTVT.

The chain couples TRBV7-2 to TRBJ2-5; no reliable D call. The closer fit of TRBJ2-7 to the DNA end suggests the J call may be wrong. This CDR3 contains 12 residues. Germline V gene lookup returns CDR1 SGHTA and CDR2 FQGNSA. The CDR3 loop is CASSHRGYEQYF. CDR3 coding DNA: TGTGCCAGCAGCCACCGCGGATACGAGCAGTACTTC.

This clonotype has just a few counts. Its ends do not fully match the called genes, so a read error is possible. The chain employs TRBV11-2 and TRBJ2-7; 10 bases agree with TRBD2. CDR1 is SGHAT and CDR2 is FQNNGV in the germline V gene. The CDR3 is 13 residues long. This CDR3 is CTSSSGLAREQYF. The CDR3 DNA reads TGTACCAGCAGCTCGGGACTAGCGAGAGAGCAGTACTTC.